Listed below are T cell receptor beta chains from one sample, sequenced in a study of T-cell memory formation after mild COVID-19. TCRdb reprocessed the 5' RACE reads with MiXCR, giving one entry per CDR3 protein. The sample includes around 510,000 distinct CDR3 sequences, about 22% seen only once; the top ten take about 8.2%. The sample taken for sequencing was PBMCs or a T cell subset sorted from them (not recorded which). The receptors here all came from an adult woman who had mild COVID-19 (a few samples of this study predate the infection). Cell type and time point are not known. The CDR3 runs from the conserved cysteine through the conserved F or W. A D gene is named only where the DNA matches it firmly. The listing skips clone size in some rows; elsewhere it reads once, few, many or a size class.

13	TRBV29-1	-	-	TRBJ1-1	CSVVRQGWTEAFF	TGCAGCGTTGTGAGGCAGGGTTGGACTGAAGCTTTCTTT
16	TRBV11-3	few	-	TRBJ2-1	CASSLDGIRAYNEQFF	TGTGCCAGCAGCTTAGATGGAATAAGGGCCTACAATGAGCAGTTCTTC
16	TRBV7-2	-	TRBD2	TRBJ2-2	CASSFFKLAGVGELFF	TGTGCCAGCAGCTTTTTCAAGCTAGCGGGGGTCGGGGAGCTGTTTTTT
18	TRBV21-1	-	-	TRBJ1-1	CASSKGRGVWQGNTEAFF	TGTGCCAGCAGCAAAGGACGAGGGGTGTGGCAGGGGAACACTGAAGCTTTCTTT
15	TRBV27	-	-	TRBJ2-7	CASSLGGGVYYEQYF	TGTGCCAGCAGCTTGGGAGGGGGGGTTTACTACGAGCAGTACTTC
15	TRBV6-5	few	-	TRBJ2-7	CASSYLAGPSYEQYF	TGTGCCAGCAGTTACTTGGCGGGACCCTCCTACGAGCAGTACTTC
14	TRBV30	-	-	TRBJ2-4	CAWSVGLAKNIQYF	TGTGCCTGGAGTGTCGGGTTAGCCAAAAACATTCAGTACTTC
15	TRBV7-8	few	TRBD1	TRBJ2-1	CASSIQGSNYNEQFF	TGTGCCAGCAGCATACAGGGGAGCAACTACAATGAGCAGTTCTTC
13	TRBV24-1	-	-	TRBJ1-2	CATSDGQSSGYTF	TGTGCCACCAGTGATGGACAGAGTAGCGGCTACACCTTC
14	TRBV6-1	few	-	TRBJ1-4	CASRGGQLNEKLFF	TGTGCCAGCAGGGGAGGACAGCTCAATGAAAAACTGTTTTTT
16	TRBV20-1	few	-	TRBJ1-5	CSAPSGLAYSNQPQHF	TGCAGTGCTCCGTCGGGACTAGCTTATAGCAATCAGCCCCAGCATTTT
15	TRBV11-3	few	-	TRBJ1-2	CASSPPGRTNYGYTF	TGTGCCAGCAGCCCCCCGGGAAGGACCAACTATGGCTACACCTTC
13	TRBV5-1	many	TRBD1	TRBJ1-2	CASSLDRGGGYTF	TGCGCCAGCAGCTTGGACAGGGGTGGTGGCTACACCTTC
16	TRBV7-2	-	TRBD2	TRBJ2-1	CASSLASTSGRGEQFF	TGTGCCAGCAGCTTAGCGAGTACTAGCGGGAGAGGGGAGCAGTTCTTC
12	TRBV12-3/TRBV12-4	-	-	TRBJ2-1	CASAFRYNEQFF	TGTGCCAGTGCTTTCCGGTACAATGAGCAGTTCTTC
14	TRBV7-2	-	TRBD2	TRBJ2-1	CASSLNSGGILGFF	TGTGCCAGCAGCTTAAATAGCGGGGGCATCCTAGGGTTCTTC
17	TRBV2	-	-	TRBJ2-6	CASSLDTPPRGANVLTF	TGTGCCAGCAGCTTAGACACACCACCAAGGGGGGCCAACGTCCTGACTTTC
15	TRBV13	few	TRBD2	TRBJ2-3	CASSAFSGARDTQYF	TGTGCCAGCAGCGCTTTTAGCGGGGCCCGAGATACGCAGTATTTT
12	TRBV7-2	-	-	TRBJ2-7	CASSPLPSEQYF	TGTGCCAGCAGCCCCCTTCCCAGCGAGCAGTACTTC
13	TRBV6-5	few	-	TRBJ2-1	CASSPPPGDEQFF	TGTGCCAGCAGTCCGCCCCCCGGGGATGAGCAGTTCTTC
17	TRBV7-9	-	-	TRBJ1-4	CASSLRQTYRQNEKLFF	TGTGCCAGCAGCTTACGACAGACTTACAGGCAAAATGAAAAACTGTTTTTT
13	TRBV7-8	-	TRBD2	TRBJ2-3	CASSFDGRDTQYF	TGTGCCAGCAGCTTTGACGGGAGGGATACGCAGTATTTT
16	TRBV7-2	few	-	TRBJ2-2	CASSLAGLLNTGELFF	TGTGCCAGCAGCCTCGCCGGACTGCTGAACACCGGGGAGCTGTTTTTT
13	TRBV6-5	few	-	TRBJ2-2	CASSVQTTGELFF	TGTGCCAGCAGCGTCCAAACGACCGGGGAGCTGTTTTTT
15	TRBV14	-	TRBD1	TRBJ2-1	CASSQTGLLVNEQFF	TGTGCCAGCAGCCAGACAGGGTTGTTGGTAAATGAGCAGTTCTTC
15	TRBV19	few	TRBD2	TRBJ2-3	CASESSGTTTDTQYF	TGTGCCAGCGAGTCTTCCGGGACTACCACAGATACGCAGTATTTT
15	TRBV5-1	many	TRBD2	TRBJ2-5	CASSLGLAEQETQYF	TGTGCCAGCAGTCTCGGACTAGCGGAACAAGAGACCCAGTACTTC
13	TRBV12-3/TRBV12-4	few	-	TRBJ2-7	CASSPRAAYEQYF	TGTGCCAGCAGTCCGAGGGCCGCCTACGAGCAGTACTTC
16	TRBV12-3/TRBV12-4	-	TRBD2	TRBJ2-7	CASSSGTSGGFYEQYF	TGTGCCAGCAGTTCCGGGACTAGCGGGGGTTTCTACGAGCAGTACTTC
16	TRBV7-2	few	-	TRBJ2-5	CASSPGRGAIQETQYF	TGTGCCAGCAGCCCAGGACGGGGCGCTATCCAAGAGACCCAGTACTTC
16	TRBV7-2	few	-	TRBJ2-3	CASSLVSRTFTDTQYF	TGTGCCAGCAGCTTAGTCTCCCGGACATTCACAGATACGCAGTATTTT
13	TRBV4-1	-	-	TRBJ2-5	CASSQTRRETQYF	TGCGCCAGCAGCCAAACTAGGCGAGAGACCCAGTACTTC
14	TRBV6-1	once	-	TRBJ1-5	CASRGKVSNQPQHF	TGTGCCAGCAGGGGCAAGGTTAGCAATCAGCCCCAGCATTTT
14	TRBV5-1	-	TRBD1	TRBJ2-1	CASSEGQRVTGQFF	TGCGCCAGCAGCGAGGGACAGAGGGTAACAGGGCAGTTCTTC
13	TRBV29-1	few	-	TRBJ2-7	CSVRLVLSYEQYF	TGCAGCGTTCGACTAGTTTTAAGCTACGAGCAGTACTTC
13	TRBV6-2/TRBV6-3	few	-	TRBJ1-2	CATKPPGDYGYTF	TGTGCCACCAAGCCCCCAGGTGACTATGGCTACACCTTC
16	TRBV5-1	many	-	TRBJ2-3	CASSLSASRSTDTQYF	TGCGCCAGCAGCTTGTCGGCTAGCAGGAGCACAGATACGCAGTATTTT
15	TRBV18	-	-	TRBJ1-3	CASSRGRNSGNTIYF	TGTGCCAGCTCCCGGGGACGTAACTCTGGAAACACCATATATTTT
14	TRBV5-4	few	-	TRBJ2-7	CASSSSTGLGEQYF	TGTGCCAGCAGCTCGTCGACCGGGTTAGGCGAGCAGTACTTC
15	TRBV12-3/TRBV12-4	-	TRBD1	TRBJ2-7	CASSPGGSSSYEQYF	TGTGCCAGCAGTCCAGGGGGAAGTAGCTCCTACGAGCAGTACTTC
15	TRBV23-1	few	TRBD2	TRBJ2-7	CASSHRLAGANEQYF	TGCGCCAGCAGTCACAGACTAGCGGGAGCGAACGAGCAGTACTTC
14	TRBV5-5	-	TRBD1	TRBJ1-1	CASSSGQGADEAFF	TGTGCCAGCAGCTCCGGACAGGGGGCCGATGAAGCTTTCTTT
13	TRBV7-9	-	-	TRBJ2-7	CASNTPGHHEQYF	TGTGCCAGCAACACACCGGGACACCACGAGCAGTACTTC